Below, one T cell receptor beta chain is given with its context. Its antigen is as yet unknown. The CDR3 totals 13 residues. Trimming took 5 bases from V and 6 from J; bases not matched to a gene: 2. Germline CDR1 MNHEY, CDR2 SMNVEV (reference sequence). Data came from immunoSEQ multiplex PCR; TCRdb stores just in-frame clones and leaves some out. The data show about 480,000 clones, 60% to 80% seen once. This sample was included in a study of shared clonotypes between healthy human individuals. Study outcomes and limitations: Limited genetic and exposure-history diversity came from having few donors.

The source of this sequence is a middle-aged woman in good health. Some clones in this sample may be carry-over from other donors' samples. The gene calls are TRBV27 and TRBJ1-5, with 9 bases matching TRBD1. The sequenced sample consisted of PBMCs. CDR3 sequence: CASSQQGAQPQHF. The CDR3 DNA sequence: TGTGCCAGCAGTCAACAGGGGGCTCAGCCCCAGCATTTT.